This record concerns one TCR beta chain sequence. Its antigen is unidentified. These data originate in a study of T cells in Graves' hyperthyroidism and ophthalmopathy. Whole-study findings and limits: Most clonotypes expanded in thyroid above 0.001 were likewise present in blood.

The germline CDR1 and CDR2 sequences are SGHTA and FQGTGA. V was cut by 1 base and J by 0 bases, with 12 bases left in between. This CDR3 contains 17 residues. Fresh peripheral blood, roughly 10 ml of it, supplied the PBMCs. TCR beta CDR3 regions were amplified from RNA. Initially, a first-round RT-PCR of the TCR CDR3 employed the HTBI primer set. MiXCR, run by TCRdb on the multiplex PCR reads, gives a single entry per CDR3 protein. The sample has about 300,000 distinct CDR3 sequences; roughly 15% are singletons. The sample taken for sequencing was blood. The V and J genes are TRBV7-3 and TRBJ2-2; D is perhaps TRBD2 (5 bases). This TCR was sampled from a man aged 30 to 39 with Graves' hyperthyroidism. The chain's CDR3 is CASSLRAGPPNTGELFF. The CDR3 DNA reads TGTGCCAGCAGCTTAAGGGCGGGCCCCCCGAACACCGGGGAGCTGTTTTTT.